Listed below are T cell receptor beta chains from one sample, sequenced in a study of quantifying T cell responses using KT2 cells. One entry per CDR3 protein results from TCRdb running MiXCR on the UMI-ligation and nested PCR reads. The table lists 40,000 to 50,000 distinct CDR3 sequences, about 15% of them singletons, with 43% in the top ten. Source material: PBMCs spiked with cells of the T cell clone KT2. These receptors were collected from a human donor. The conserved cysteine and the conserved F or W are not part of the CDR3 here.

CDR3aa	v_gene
SVDAGGSSYEQY	TRBV29-1
SVYSGANVLT	TRBV29-1
ASCQGAHTDTQY	TRBV5-1
ATSRERGRVNIQY	TRBV15
ASSGTGTGKYEQY	TRBV12-3/TRBV12-4
ASSNKYSGNTIY	TRBV7-2
ASSEEDNNEQF	TRBV6-4
ASSSRRYNEQF	TRBV19
ASSLASRLAWSDTQY	TRBV7-9
SVEVGREAF	TRBV29-1
ASSLAVGSDTQY	TRBV5-4
ASSQYTGEIAGELF	TRBV4-3
AWRQTSGNTIY	TRBV30
SARDPRAGAPYGYT	TRBV20-1
ASSLWAGAYNSPLH	TRBV27
ASSPSGRVTDTQY	TRBV7-2
ASSVDIHHEQY	TRBV5-6
SVAPIRDTGELF	TRBV29-1
SASSGTAYEQY	TRBV20-1
ASSEEERNEQY	TRBV6-1
ASSPGRRANYGYT	TRBV12-3/TRBV12-4
ASSRGTVETQY	TRBV18
ASGDRGGASY	TRBV2
ASSLGQGDHEQY	TRBV18
ASSQAQGRGYEAF	TRBV3-1
SVGDKVNQPQH	TRBV29-1
ASSDSGQSNEQF	TRBV6-4